This passage covers 3 T cell receptor beta chains from one sample sequenced in a study of blood T cell repertoires in COVID-19. TCRdb's table, derived via immunoSEQ multiplex PCR, lists solely in-frame clones and lacks some. The sample holds over 250,000 clones, about 89% seen once. The sequenced sample consisted of PBMCs or T cells enriched from blood (not recorded which). The receptors shown here come from a man aged 35-49 years who had recovered from COVID-19.

This clone was observed once. V and J are TRBV27 and TRBJ2-3; 15 bases match TRBD2. V gave up 8 bases and J gave up 5 bases; unmatched junction bases: 8. CDR1 and CDR2 from the germline V gene are MNHEY and SMNVEV (reference sequence). The CDR3 totals 16 residues. The CDR3 DNA sequence: TGTGCCAGCCGATTCCGGACTAGCGGGAGGGGAGATACGCAGTATTTT. It translates to CASRFRTSGRGDTQYF.

This clone was observed a few times. The rearrangement joins TRBV6-2 or TRBV6-3 to TRBJ2-7; perhaps TRBD2 as D (5 bases). Germline lookup yields CDR1 MNHEY and CDR2 SVGEGT. The CDR3 is 13 residues long. The V end lost 2 bases, the J end lost 3 bases, and 8 bases lay between the germline ends. The CDR3 region has the DNA TGTGCCAGCAGTTACGGGGAGAACTACGAGCAGTACTTC. The encoded protein is CASSYGENYEQYF.

This clone has a single count. The chain has TRBV29-1 and TRBJ1-2; 8 positions match TRBD1. J was trimmed by 5 bases and V by 4 bases; bases with no gene match: 9. The length of the CDR3 is 14 residues. Germline values: CDR1 SQVTM, CDR2 ANQGSEA. CDR3 residues: CSVVLPGGGYGYTF. CDR3 nucleotide sequence: TGCAGCGTTGTGTTGCCAGGGGGCGGGTATGGCTACACCTTC.